This T cell receptor beta chain is drawn from a study of cytomegalovirus exposure and HLA in healthy donors. The length of the CDR3 is 16 residues. Germline CDR1 is SGHVS and CDR2 is FNYEAQ. Deletions cut 2 bases from V and 7 bases from J, with 20 bases between. Regarding the study as a whole: About 87% or about 30% of the time was how often most TCR beta V segments were productive, according to an earlier analysis.

Remarks on this clone: No antigen is known for it.

PCR involved 60 Vbeta and 13 Jbeta primers. Data came from immunoSEQ multiplex PCR; TCRdb stores just in-frame clones and leaves some out. The repertoire holds more than 90,000 clones, with about 72% as singletons. The chain has TRBV7-6 and TRBJ1-1; D is possibly TRBD1 (6 bases). The sequence derives from a man between 50 and 59 years old in good health and CMV-seropositive. The sequenced sample was PBMCs. The CDR3 coding sequence is TGTGCCAGCAGCTTAAGGGGGAGAGGGGCGAGGAATGAAGCTTTCTTT. Encoded protein: CASSLRGRGARNEAFF.